This T cell receptor beta chain came from a study of T cells in Graves' hyperthyroidism and ophthalmopathy. The table lists this clonotype with a few counts. From RNA transcripts, TCR beta CDR3 regions were amplified. First-round RT-PCR of the TCR CDR3 relied on the HTBI primer set. TCRdb analysed the multiplex PCR reads with MiXCR anew, one entry per CDR3 protein. The sample includes about 400,000 distinct CDR3 sequences, over 12% of them seen just once. The CDR3 covers 18 residues. V shed 0 bases and J 9 bases; nucleotides not matched to a gene: 14. CDR1 and CDR2 from the germline V gene are DFQATT and SNEGSKA (reference sequence).

The genes are TRBV20-1 and TRBJ2-1; 13 nucleotides align to TRBD2. Sequencing was carried out using blood. This TCR was recovered from a man between 50 and 59 years old with Graves' ophthalmopathy. CDR3 bases: TGCAGTGCTAGAGACGAGGTGTCACTAGCGGGAGGGCAGGGTGAGCAGTTCTTC. Its protein product is CSARDEVSLAGGQGEQFF.